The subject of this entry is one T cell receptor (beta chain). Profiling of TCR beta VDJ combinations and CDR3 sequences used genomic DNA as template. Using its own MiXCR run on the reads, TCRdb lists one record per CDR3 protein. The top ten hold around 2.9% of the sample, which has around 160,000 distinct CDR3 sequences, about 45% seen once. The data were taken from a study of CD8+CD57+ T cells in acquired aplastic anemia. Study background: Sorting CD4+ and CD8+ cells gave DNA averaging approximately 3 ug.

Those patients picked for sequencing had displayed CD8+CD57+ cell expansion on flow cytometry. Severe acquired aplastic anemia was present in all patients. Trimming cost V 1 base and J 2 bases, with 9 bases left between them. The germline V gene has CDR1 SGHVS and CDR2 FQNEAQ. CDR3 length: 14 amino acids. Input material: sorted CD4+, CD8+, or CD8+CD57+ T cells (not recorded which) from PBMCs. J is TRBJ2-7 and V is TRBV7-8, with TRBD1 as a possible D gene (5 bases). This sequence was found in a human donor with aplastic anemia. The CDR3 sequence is CASSLVQVAYEQYF. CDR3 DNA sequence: TGTGCCAGCAGCTTAGTACAGGTCGCCTACGAGCAGTACTTC.